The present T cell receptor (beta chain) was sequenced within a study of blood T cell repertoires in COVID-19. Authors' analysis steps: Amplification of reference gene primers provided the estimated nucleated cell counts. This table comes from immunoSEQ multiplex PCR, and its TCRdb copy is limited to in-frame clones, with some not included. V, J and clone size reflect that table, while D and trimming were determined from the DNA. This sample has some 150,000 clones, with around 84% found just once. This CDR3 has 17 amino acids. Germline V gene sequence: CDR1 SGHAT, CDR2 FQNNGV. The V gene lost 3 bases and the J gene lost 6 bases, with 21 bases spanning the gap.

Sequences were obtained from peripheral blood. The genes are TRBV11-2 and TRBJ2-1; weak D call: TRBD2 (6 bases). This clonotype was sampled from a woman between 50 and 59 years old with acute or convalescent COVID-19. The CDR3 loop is CASSFLATSNLGNEQFF. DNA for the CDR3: TGTGCCAGCAGCTTTCTCGCGACTAGTAATTTGGGCAATGAGCAGTTCTTC.